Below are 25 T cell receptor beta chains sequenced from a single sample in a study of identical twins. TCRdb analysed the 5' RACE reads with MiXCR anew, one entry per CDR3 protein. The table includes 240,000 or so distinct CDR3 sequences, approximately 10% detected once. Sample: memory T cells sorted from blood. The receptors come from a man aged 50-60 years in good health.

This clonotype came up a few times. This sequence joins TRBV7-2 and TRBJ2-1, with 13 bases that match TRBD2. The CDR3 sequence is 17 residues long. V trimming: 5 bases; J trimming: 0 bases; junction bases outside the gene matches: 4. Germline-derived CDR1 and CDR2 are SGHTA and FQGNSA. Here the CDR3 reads CASSQTSGGGSYNEQFF. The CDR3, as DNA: TGTGCCAGCAGCCAAACTAGCGGGGGGGGCTCCTACAATGAGCAGTTCTTC.

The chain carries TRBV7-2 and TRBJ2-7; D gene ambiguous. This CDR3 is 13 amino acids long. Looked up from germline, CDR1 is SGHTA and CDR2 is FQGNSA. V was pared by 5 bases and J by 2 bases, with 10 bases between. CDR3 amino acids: CASSPDPTYEQYF. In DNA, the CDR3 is TGTGCCAGCAGCCCCGATCCAACCTACGAGCAGTACTTC.

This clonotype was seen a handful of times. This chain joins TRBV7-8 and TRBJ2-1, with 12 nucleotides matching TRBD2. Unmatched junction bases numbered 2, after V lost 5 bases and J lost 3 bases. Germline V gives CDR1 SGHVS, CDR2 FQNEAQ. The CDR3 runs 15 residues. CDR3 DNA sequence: TGTGCCAGCAGCGAGACTAGCGGGGGCTACAATGAGCAGTTCTTC. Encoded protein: CASSETSGGYNEQFF.

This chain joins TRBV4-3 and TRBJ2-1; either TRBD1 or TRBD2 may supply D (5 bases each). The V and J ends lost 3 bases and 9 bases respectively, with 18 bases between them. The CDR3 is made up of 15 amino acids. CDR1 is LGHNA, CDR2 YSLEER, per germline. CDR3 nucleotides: TGCGCCAGCAGCCAGGAACTCACCGGGGCCGCTGAGCAGTTCTTC. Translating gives CASSQELTGAAEQFF.

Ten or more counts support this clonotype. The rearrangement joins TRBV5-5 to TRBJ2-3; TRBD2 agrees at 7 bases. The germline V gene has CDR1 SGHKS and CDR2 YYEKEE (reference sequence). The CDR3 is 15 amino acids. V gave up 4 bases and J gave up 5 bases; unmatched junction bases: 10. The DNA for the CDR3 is TGTGCCAGCAGCAGCGGCGGGAGTTTCGGAGATACGCAGTATTTT. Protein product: CASSSGGSFGDTQYF.

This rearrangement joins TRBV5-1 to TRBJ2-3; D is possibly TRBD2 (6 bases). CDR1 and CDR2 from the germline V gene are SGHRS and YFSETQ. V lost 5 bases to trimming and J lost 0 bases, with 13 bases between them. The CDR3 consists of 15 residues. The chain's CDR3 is CASSFDGRSTDTQYF. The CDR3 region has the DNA TGCGCCAGCAGTTTCGATGGGAGGAGCACAGATACGCAGTATTTT.

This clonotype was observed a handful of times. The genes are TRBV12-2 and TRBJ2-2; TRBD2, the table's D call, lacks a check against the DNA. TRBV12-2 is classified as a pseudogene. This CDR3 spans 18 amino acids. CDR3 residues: CASRLERAGLADTGELFF. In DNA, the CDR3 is TGTGCAAGTCGCTTGGAGAGAGCCGGGCTAGCGGACACCGGGGAGCTGTTTTTT.

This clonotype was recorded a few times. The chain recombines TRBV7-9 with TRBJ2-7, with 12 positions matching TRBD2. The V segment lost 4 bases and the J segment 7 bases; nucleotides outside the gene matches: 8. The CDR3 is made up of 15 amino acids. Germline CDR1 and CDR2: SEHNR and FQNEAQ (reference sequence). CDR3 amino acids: CASSSLAGGAGEQYF. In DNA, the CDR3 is TGTGCCAGCAGCTCGCTAGCGGGAGGGGCGGGGGAGCAGTACTTC. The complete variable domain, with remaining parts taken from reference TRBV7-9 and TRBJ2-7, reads DTGVSQNPRHKITKRGQNVTFRCDPISEHNRLYWYRQTLGQGPEFLTYFQNEAQLEKSRLLSDRFSAERPKGSFSTLEIQRTEQGDSAMYLCASSSLAGGAGEQYFGPGTRLTVT.

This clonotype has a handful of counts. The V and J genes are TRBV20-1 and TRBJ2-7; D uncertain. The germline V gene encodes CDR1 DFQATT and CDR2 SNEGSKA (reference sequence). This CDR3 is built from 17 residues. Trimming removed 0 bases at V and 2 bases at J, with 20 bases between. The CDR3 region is CSARDELTPSPTYEQYF. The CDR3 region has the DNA TGCAGTGCTAGAGATGAGTTAACACCCTCTCCGACCTACGAGCAGTACTTC.

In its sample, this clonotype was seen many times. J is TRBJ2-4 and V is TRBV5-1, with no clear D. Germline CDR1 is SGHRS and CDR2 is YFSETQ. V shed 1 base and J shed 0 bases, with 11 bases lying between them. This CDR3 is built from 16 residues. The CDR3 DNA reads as TGCGCCAGCAGCTTGCCCGAACCTCTAGCCAAAAACATTCAGTACTTC. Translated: CASSLPEPLAKNIQYF.

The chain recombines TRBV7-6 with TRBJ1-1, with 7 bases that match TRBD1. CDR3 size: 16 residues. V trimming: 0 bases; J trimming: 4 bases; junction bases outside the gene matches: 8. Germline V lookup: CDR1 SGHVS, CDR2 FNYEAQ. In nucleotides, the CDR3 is TGTGCCAGCAGCTTAGCGGGGGCAGGGGGTTTCACTGAAGCTTTCTTT. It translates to CASSLAGAGGFTEAFF.

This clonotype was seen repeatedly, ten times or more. CDR3 sequence: CASSPGLVGNTIYF. The DNA for the CDR3 is TGTGCCAGCAGCCCCGGTCTGGTTGGAAACACCATATATTTT. The chain uses TRBV7-2 and TRBJ1-3; D remains ambiguous. CDR1 is SGHTA and CDR2 is FQGNSA in the germline V gene. The CDR3 is 14 residues long. Deletions cut 5 bases from V and 3 bases from J, with 11 bases between. The variable domain in full, with the rest retrieved from reference TRBV7-2 and TRBJ1-3, is GAGVSQSPSNKVTEKGKDVELRCDPISGHTALYWYRQSLGQGLEFLIYFQGNSAPDKSGLPSDRFSAERTGGSVSTLTIQRTQQEDSAVYLCASSPGLVGNTIYFGEGSWLTVV.

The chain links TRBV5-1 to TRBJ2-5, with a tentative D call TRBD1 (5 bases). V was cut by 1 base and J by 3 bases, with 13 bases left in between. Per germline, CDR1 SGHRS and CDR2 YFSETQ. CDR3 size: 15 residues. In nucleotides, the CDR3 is TGCGCCAGCAGCTTGTTGTCGACAGCAGAAGAGACCCAGTACTTC. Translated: CASSLLSTAEETQYF.

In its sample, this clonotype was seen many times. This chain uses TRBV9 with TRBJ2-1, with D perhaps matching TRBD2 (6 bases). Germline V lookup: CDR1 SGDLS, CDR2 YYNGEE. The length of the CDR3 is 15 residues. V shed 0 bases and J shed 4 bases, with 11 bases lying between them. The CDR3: CASSVAGGTYNEQFF. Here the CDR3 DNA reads TGTGCCAGCAGCGTAGCCGGGGGTACTTACAATGAGCAGTTCTTC.

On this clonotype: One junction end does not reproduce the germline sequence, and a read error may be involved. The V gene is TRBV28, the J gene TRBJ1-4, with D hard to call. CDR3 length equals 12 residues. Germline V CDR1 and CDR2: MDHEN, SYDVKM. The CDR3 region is CASRRRNEKLVF. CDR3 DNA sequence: TGTGCCAGCAGGCGAAGAAATGAAAAACTGGTTTTT.

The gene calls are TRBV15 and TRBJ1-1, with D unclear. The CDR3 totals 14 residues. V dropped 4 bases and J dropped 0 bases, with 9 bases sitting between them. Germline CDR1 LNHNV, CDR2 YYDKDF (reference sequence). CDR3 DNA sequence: TGTGCCACCAGCACCAGCCAGATGAACACTGAAGCTTTCTTT. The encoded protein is CATSTSQMNTEAFF. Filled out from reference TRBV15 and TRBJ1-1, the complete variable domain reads DAMVIQNPRYQVTQFGKPVTLSCSQTLNHNVMYWYQQKSSQAPKLLFHYYDKDFNNEADTPDNFQSRRPNTSFCFLDIRSPGLGDTAMYLCATSTSQMNTEAFFGQGTRLTVV.

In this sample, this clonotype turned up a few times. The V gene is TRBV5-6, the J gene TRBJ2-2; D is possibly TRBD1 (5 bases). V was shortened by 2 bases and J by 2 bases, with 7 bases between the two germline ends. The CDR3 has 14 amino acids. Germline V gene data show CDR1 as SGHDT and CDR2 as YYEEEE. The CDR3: CASSFRTNTGELFF. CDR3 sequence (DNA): TGTGCCAGCAGCTTTCGGACAAACACCGGGGAGCTGTTTTTT.

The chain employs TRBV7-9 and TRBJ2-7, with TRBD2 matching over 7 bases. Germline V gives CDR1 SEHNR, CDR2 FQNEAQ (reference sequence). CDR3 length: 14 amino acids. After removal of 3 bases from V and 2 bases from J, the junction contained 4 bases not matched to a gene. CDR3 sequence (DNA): TGTGCCAGCAGCTTCGCTAGCGGAACCTACGAGCAGTACTTC. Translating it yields CASSFASGTYEQYF. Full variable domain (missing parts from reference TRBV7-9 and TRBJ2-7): DTGVSQNPRHKITKRGQNVTFRCDPISEHNRLYWYRQTLGQGPEFLTYFQNEAQLEKSRLLSDRFSAERPKGSFSTLEIQRTEQGDSAMYLCASSFASGTYEQYFGPGTRLTVT.

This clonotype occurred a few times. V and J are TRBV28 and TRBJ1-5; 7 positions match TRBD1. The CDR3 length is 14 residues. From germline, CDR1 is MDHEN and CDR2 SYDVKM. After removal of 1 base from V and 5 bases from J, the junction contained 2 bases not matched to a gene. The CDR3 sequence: CASSLSGQHQPQHF. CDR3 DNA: TGTGCCAGCAGTTTATCGGGACAGCATCAGCCCCAGCATTTT.

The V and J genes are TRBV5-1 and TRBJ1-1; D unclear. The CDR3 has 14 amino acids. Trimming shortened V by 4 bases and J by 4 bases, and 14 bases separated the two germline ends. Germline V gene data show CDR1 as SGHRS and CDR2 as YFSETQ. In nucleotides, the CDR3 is TGCGCCAGCAGCCCAGGACGGAGGAGCACTGAAGCTTTCTTT. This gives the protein CASSPGRRSTEAFF.

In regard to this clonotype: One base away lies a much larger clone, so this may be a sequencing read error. DNA for the CDR3: TGTGCCAGCAGTGAGGGGCATGGCTCCCAGCATTTT. It encodes CASSEGHGSQHF. The chain couples TRBV6-2 or TRBV6-3 to TRBJ1-5; possible D gene TRBD1, 5 bases. This CDR3 is 12 amino acids long. CDR1 and CDR2 (germline): MNHEY, SVGEGT. The V end was cut by 5 bases, the J end by 11 bases, with 13 bases between.

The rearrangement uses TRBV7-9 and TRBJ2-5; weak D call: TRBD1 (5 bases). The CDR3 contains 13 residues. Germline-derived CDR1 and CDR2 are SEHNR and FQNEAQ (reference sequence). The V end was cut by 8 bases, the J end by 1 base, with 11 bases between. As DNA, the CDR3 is TGTGCCAGCGACGGACACTTCCAAGAGACCCAGTACTTC. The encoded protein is CASDGHFQETQYF.

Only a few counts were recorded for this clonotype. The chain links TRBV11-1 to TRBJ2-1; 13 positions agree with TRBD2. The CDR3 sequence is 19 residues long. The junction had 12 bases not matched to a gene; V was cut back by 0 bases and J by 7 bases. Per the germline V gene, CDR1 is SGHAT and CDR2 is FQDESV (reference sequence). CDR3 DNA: TGTGCCAGCAGCTTAGCCCGGACTAGCGGGAGATGGGTCGGTAATGAGCAGTTCTTC. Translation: CASSLARTSGRWVGNEQFF.

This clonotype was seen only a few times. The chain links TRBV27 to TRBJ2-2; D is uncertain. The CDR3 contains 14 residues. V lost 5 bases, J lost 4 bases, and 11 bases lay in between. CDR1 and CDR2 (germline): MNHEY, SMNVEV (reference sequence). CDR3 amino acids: CASSNPDGTGELFF. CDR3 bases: TGTGCCAGCAGTAACCCGGACGGCACCGGGGAGCTGTTTTTT.

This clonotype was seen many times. The chain's CDR3 is CASSSSRPVSAGSNTEAFF. DNA of the CDR3: TGTGCCAGCAGCTCCTCTAGGCCAGTCTCTGCGGGGTCAAACACTGAAGCTTTCTTT. The chain has TRBV13 and TRBJ1-1; D is unresolved. Looked up from germline, CDR1 is PRHDT and CDR2 is FYEKMQ (reference sequence). The ends were cut back, 4 bases at V and 2 bases at J, with 26 bases in the middle. The CDR3 loop spans 19 amino acids.